This T cell receptor (beta chain) was recovered during a study of T cells in tuberculosis. After thawing and overnight rest, PBMC were stained with GMM-loaded CD1B tetramer, viability dye and anti-CD3 for sorting. The lipid loaded on the CD1B tetramers was C32 glucose monomycolate from Rhodococcus equi. CD14-expressing monocytes were removed from PBMC before cryopreservation and sorting. From each donor, approximately 100,000 tetramer-negative cells were sorted. Produced via immunoSEQ multiplex PCR; TCRdb's table is partial and in-frame only. The profile shows about 58,000 clones, nearly 90% of them singletons. CDR3 length: 11 amino acids. Trimming took 0 bases from V and 13 from J, leaving 7 bases between them. Germline CDR1 reads GTSNPN; CDR2 reads SVGIG (reference sequence). Study observations and caveats: The stringent gate may have excluded weak CD1B-GMM tetramer binders.

This clonotype was obtained from an adult woman with latent tuberculosis. The material sequenced was CD1b-GMM tetramer-negative cells sorted from PBMCs. The gene calls are TRBV30 and TRBJ1-6; the D is unclear. CDR3 protein: CAWSVLSPLHF. CDR3 DNA sequence: TGTGCCTGGAGTGTACTATCGCCCCTCCACTTT.